Only a few counts were recorded for the clone carrying this T cell receptor beta chain. The target antigen is unknown. This may be a read error, as it is one base from a much larger clone. This record belongs to a study of read filtering for tumor transcriptome and immune sequencing. Across the whole study: Patients were approximately 17 male and some 13 female, mean age roughly 68 years, range roughly 45 to 85. R-ISS stage counts were 8 or 9 for I, more than 15 for II, about 7 for III.

Study outcomes and limitations: IR-seq captured clonotypes deeper and more reliably than RNA-seq.

CDR3 length: 15 amino acids. CDR1 and CDR2 (germline): MDHEN, SYDVKM. The library was built from 400 ng RNA with molecular barcoded adaptors for alpha/delta and beta/gamma chains. A single record per CDR3 protein comes from TCRdb applying MiXCR to the reads. In the table there are about 93,000 distinct CDR3 sequences, roughly a fifth of which are singletons. This receptor was identified in a donor over 35 with multiple myeloma. The chain links TRBV28 to TRBJ1-1; D ambiguous. Sequenced: a population of CD138-negative cells sorted from bone marrow. CDR3 sequence reads: CDSSHKKAGNTEAFF. The CDR3 DNA reads TGTGACAGCAGTCACAAGAAAGCTGGAAACACTGAAGCTTTCTTT.